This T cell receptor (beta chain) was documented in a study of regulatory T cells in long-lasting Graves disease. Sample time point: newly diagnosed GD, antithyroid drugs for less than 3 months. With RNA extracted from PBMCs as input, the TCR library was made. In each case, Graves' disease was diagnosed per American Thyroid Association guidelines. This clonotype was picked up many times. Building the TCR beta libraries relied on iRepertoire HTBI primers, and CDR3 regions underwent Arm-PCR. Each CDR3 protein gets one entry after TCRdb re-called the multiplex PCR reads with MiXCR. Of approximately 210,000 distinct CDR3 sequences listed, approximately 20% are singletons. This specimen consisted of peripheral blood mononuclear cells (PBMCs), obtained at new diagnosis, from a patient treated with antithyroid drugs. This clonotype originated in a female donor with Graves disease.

CDR3 loop: CASGHPNEQFF. The CDR3 DNA reads TGTGCCAGCGGCCACCCGAATGAGCAGTTCTTC. The gene calls are TRBV6-2 or TRBV6-3 and TRBJ2-1; D not certain. V lost 8 bases and J 7 bases, leaving 9 bases between the germline ends. CDR3 length: 11 amino acids. Per germline, CDR1 MNHEY and CDR2 SVGEGT.